A single sample is the source of the 25 T cell receptor beta chains below, sequenced in a study of cytomegalovirus exposure and HLA in healthy donors. PCR used 60 Vbeta primers and 13 Jbeta primers. Sequencing used immunoSEQ multiplex PCR; TCRdb keeps in-frame clones, though not all of them. The sample includes 150,000 to 200,000 clones, approximately 80% of them seen just once. Sequencing was performed on PBMCs. The receptors were gathered from a woman aged 50 to 60 in good health and CMV-seropositive.

A few counts support this clone. The V and J genes are TRBV30 and TRBJ1-2, with 8 bases aligning to TRBD1. Germline V CDR1 and CDR2: GTSNPN, SVGIG (reference sequence). The CDR3 has 13 amino acids. V shed 5 bases and J 5 bases; nucleotides not matched to a gene: 7. The DNA for the CDR3 is TGTGCCTGGTCCCCGGACAGGGCGTATGGCTACACCTTC. Its protein is CAWSPDRAYGYTF.

The rearrangement joins TRBV18 to TRBJ1-6; 9 positions agree with TRBD1. V gave up 3 bases and J gave up 5 bases; unmatched junction bases: 2. The CDR3 runs to 15 residues. The germline CDR1 and CDR2 sequences are KGHSH and LQKENI. DNA for the CDR3: TGTGCCAGCTCACCCGGACAGGGGAATAATTCACCCCTCCACTTT. Translating it yields CASSPGQGNNSPLHF.

The chain couples TRBV7-9 to TRBJ2-2, with D perhaps matching TRBD1 (6 bases). Germline assignment: CDR1 SEHNR and CDR2 FQNEAQ (reference sequence). V lost 2 bases and J lost 6, with 13 bases in between. This CDR3 spans 15 amino acids. The CDR3 protein is CASSLKAWGPGELFF. CDR3 sequence (DNA): TGTGCCAGCAGCTTAAAGGCTTGGGGGCCCGGGGAGCTGTTTTTT.

The rearrangement links TRBV6-1 to TRBJ1-4, with TRBD1 as a possible D gene (6 bases). Germline V gives CDR1 MNHNS, CDR2 SASEGT. The CDR3 covers 15 residues. CDR3 amino acids: CASTGPSGANEKLFF. DNA of the CDR3: TGTGCGTCGACAGGCCCGTCCGGGGCTAATGAAAAACTGTTTTTT.

The V call is TRBV6-5, the J call TRBJ2-7; tentative D call: TRBD1 (5 bases). This CDR3 spans 14 amino acids. Germline-derived CDR1 and CDR2 are MNHEY and SVGAGI. Trimming pared 6 bases from V and 5 bases from J, leaving 17 bases between. CDR3 sequence (DNA): TGTGCCAGCAGGGCAGGGCGGAGCAGGAACGAGCAGTACTTC. Translating gives CASRAGRSRNEQYF.

The genes are TRBV5-6 and TRBJ1-1; tentative D call: TRBD1 (5 bases). CDR1 and CDR2 from the germline V gene are SGHDT and YYEEEE. The CDR3 consists of 14 residues. V lost 1 base to trimming and J lost 1 base, with 8 bases between them. The CDR3: CASSLNRRNTEAFF. CDR3 DNA sequence: TGTGCCAGCAGCTTGAACAGGAGGAACACTGAAGCTTTCTTT.

The chain is built from TRBV11-2 and TRBJ1-5; D not resolved. V lost 1 base and J 5 bases, leaving 6 bases between the germline ends. The germline gives CDR1 SGHAT, CDR2 FQNNGV. The CDR3 consists of 13 residues. CDR3 loop: CASSLVGDQPQHF. The CDR3 DNA reads TGTGCCAGCAGCTTAGTGGGCGATCAGCCCCAGCATTTT.

This chain connects TRBV27 to TRBJ2-1; 10 bases fit TRBD1. Trimming cost V 5 bases and J 6 bases; bases outside gene matches: 4. The germline CDR1 and CDR2 sequences are MNHEY and SMNVEV (reference sequence). The CDR3 has 14 amino acids. This CDR3 is CASSLRTGGNEQFF. The CDR3 bases are TGTGCCAGCAGTCTACGGACAGGGGGCAATGAGCAGTTCTTC.

The chain combines TRBV29-1 with TRBJ2-7; a possible D gene is TRBD1 (5 bases). Germline assignment: CDR1 SQVTM and CDR2 ANQGSEA. V was trimmed by 0 bases and J by 3 bases, leaving 15 bases between them. The CDR3 is 15 residues long. CDR3 sequence reads: CSVEDREARVYEQYF. The CDR3 DNA reads as TGCAGCGTTGAAGATCGAGAGGCCAGGGTCTACGAGCAGTACTTC.

The chain employs TRBV30 and TRBJ1-3; D is unresolved. The CDR3 has 11 amino acids. CDR1 is GTSNPN and CDR2 is SVGIG in the germline V gene (reference sequence). CDR3 sequence reads: CATRSGNTIYF. The CDR3 DNA reads as TGTGCTACAAGATCTGGAAACACCATATATTTT.

This chain uses TRBV7-2 with TRBJ1-6; 7 bases align to TRBD1. V lost 7 bases, J lost 4 bases, and 7 bases stayed unmatched. Per the germline V gene, CDR1 is SGHTA and CDR2 is FQGNSA. The CDR3 runs to 15 residues. CDR3 DNA: TGTGCCAGCACCGTCGACAGGGCGTATAATTCACCCCTCCACTTT. Translated: CASTVDRAYNSPLHF.

The rearrangement uses TRBV9 and TRBJ1-3, with D possibly matching TRBD1 (6 bases). The CDR3 is made up of 18 amino acids. CDR1 SGDLS and CDR2 YYNGEE come from the germline V gene. Trimming left V 4 bases short and J 2 bases short, with 22 bases between. The DNA of the CDR3 is TGTGCCAGCAGCTTGGATGTCAGGGTTGACAGGCCTGGAAACACCATATATTTT. Residues: CASSLDVRVDRPGNTIYF. Complete variable domain (other parts from reference TRBV9 and TRBJ1-3): DSGVTQTPKHLITATGQRVTLRCSPRSGDLSVYWYQQSLDQGLQFLIQYYNGEERAKGNILERFSAQQFPDLHSELNLSSLELGDSALYFCASSLDVRVDRPGNTIYFGEGSWLTVV.

V usage is TRBV7-6 and J usage is TRBJ2-3, with 11 bases lining up with TRBD2. This CDR3 comprises 16 residues. With V trimmed by 6 bases and J by 4 bases, 9 bases remained unmatched. Looked up from germline, CDR1 is SGHVS and CDR2 is FNYEAQ. CDR3 loop: CASSRLVAGGADTQYF. The CDR3 DNA follows: TGTGCCAGCAGTCGACTGGTAGCGGGAGGGGCAGATACGCAGTATTTT.

V and J are TRBV7-2 and TRBJ1-6; TRBD1 matches 7 bases. The CDR3 has 16 amino acids. The germline gives CDR1 SGHTA, CDR2 FQGNSA. J gave up 12 bases and V 4 bases, and 15 bases lay outside the gene matches. The CDR3 protein is CASSSVGTVGVEPLHF. The CDR3, as DNA: TGTGCCAGCAGCTCCGTTGGGACAGTGGGGGTTGAACCCCTCCACTTT.

CDR3: CASSPPVGSMNTEAFF. For the CDR3, the DNA is TGTGCCAGCTCACCACCGGTGGGCTCGATGAACACTGAAGCTTTCTTT. This sequence joins TRBV18 and TRBJ1-1; D remains ambiguous. CDR1 is KGHSH and CDR2 is LQKENI in the germline V gene. Trimming pared 0 bases from V and 0 bases from J, leaving 11 bases between. The CDR3 spans 16 residues.

The chain uses TRBV6-1 and TRBJ2-2; D gene ambiguous. The germline V and J ends were trimmed by 1 base and 5 bases, with 8 bases remaining between them. From germline, CDR1 is MNHNS and CDR2 SASEGT. The CDR3 is made up of 14 amino acids. CDR3 in amino acids: CASSEETGTGELFF. CDR3 sequence (DNA): TGTGCCAGCAGTGAAGAGACTGGAACCGGGGAGCTGTTTTTT.

The CDR3 nucleotides read TGTGCCAGCTCACCACCCTCTAGCGGAGAGACCCAGTACTTC. Its protein is CASSPPSSGETQYF. The chain has TRBV18 and TRBJ2-5, with 7 bases that match TRBD2. Trimming at V came to 0 bases and at J to 4 bases, leaving 2 bases not matched to a gene. CDR1 is KGHSH and CDR2 is LQKENI in the germline V gene. The CDR3 totals 14 residues.

J is TRBJ2-5 and V is TRBV5-4; 8 bases agree with TRBD1. Trimming cost V 4 bases and J 5 bases; bases outside gene matches: 7. Looked up from germline, CDR1 is SGHNT and CDR2 is YYREEE (reference sequence). The CDR3 runs 14 residues. The chain's CDR3 is CASSRDRGGETQYF. CDR3 DNA: TGTGCCAGCAGCCGAGACAGGGGTGGGGAGACCCAGTACTTC.

The rearrangement links TRBV27 to TRBJ2-5; 9 nucleotides line up with TRBD2. The V gene end was trimmed by 4 bases and the J gene end by 4 bases; junction bases not matched to a gene: 13. Germline CDR1 MNHEY, CDR2 SMNVEV (reference sequence). This CDR3 is built from 17 residues. CDR3 in amino acids: CASSSLTSGEEGETQYF. The CDR3 bases are TGTGCCAGCAGTTCGCTGACTAGCGGCGAAGAGGGAGAGACCCAGTACTTC.

The rearrangement links TRBV10-1 to TRBJ2-2; D perhaps matches TRBD1 (6 bases). V gave up 3 bases and J gave up 3 bases, with 11 bases separating them. CDR3 length: 15 amino acids. Germline assignment: CDR1 WNHNN and CDR2 SYGVQD (reference sequence). The CDR3 protein is CASSDPGGYTGELFF. The CDR3 DNA follows: TGCGCCAGCAGTGACCCTGGGGGCTACACCGGGGAGCTGTTTTTT.

The chain uses TRBV30 and TRBJ2-7, with D hard to call. The germline V gene has CDR1 GTSNPN and CDR2 SVGIG (reference sequence). Trimming cost V 1 base and J 6 bases, with 13 bases left between them. This CDR3 is 13 amino acids long. CDR3 coding DNA: TGTGCCTGGAGTGAGATCTCCTCCGGCGAGCAGTACTTC. Encoded protein: CAWSEISSGEQYF.

The rearrangement joins TRBV9 to TRBJ2-3, with 7 bases lining up with TRBD2. Germline assignment: CDR1 SGDLS and CDR2 YYNGEE. V trimming: 0 bases; J trimming: 0 bases; junction bases outside the gene matches: 4. The CDR3 covers 16 residues. The CDR3 sequence: CASSVGAGTSTDTQYF. In DNA form, the CDR3 reads TGTGCCAGCAGCGTAGGAGCGGGAACTAGCACAGATACGCAGTATTTT. The full variable domain, its missing parts supplied by reference TRBV9 and TRBJ2-3, is DSGVTQTPKHLITATGQRVTLRCSPRSGDLSVYWYQQSLDQGLQFLIQYYNGEERAKGNILERFSAQQFPDLHSELNLSSLELGDSALYFCASSVGAGTSTDTQYFGPGTRLTVL.

The chain employs TRBV5-1 and TRBJ2-3, with 7 bases aligning to TRBD1. The CDR3 has 19 amino acids. V was pared by 0 bases and J by 1 base, with 14 bases of the junction left unmatched. Germline V gene lookup returns CDR1 SGHRS and CDR2 YFSETQ. The chain's CDR3 is CASSLGRAVTGVGTDTQYF. CDR3 bases: TGCGCCAGCAGCTTGGGAAGGGCAGTAACAGGGGTGGGCACAGATACGCAGTATTTT.

This clone turned up a few times. CDR3 nucleotide sequence: TGTGCCAGCAGCCTGCGGGGGAATCAGCCCCAGCATTTT. The encoded protein is CASSLRGNQPQHF. The rearrangement uses TRBV7-2 and TRBJ1-5, with a possible D match to TRBD1 (5 bases). This CDR3 spans 13 amino acids. V lost 5 bases and J 4 bases, leaving 9 bases between the germline ends. Germline lookup yields CDR1 SGHTA and CDR2 FQGNSA.

This clone occurred once. The chain recombines TRBV6-6 with TRBJ2-5; 8 bases map to TRBD2. The DNA end is more similar to TRBJ2-7, so the J call may be wrong. From germline, CDR1 is MNHNY and CDR2 SVGAGI (reference sequence). The CDR3 extends over 13 amino acids. The CDR3: CAIQRGLSYEQYF. In DNA form, the CDR3 reads TGTGCCATCCAGCGGGGGTTATCCTACGAGCAGTACTTC.